The sequence of this T cell receptor beta chain was determined in a study of a mutant IDH1 vaccine in newly diagnosed glioma. Background on the study: The first vaccination came 4-6 weeks after radiotherapy alone, or with temozolomide cycles. Treated patients had a mean age of approximately 41 years and a sex split that was about 62% male and about 38% female. The therapy given earlier, which was standard therapy, consisted of radiotherapy, temozolomide, or both, and most of the patients received both.

The time point here: week 11, during vaccination. What each vaccine dose contained was 300 ug of mutant IDH1 20-mer peptide, accompanied by topical imiquimod. V lost 2 bases, J lost 6 bases, and 8 bases lay in between. This CDR3 region has 12 residues. Germline CDR1 GTSNPN, CDR2 SVGIG (reference sequence). In the case of this clone: Its specificity is unknown.

The data were produced by immunoSEQ multiplex PCR, yet TCRdb's version contains in-frame clones alone and is incomplete. Counted here are about 21,000 clones, roughly 89% occurring once; the ten biggest clones make up around 5.7%. The input for sequencing was PBMCs, taken from a glioma patient whose treatment included an IDH1 peptide vaccine. The TCR sequence derives from a woman between 40 and 55 years old with glioma. The chain employs TRBV30 and TRBJ2-1; D assignment may be TRBD1 or TRBD2 (5 bases each). The CDR3 DNA reads as TGTGCCTGGAGTCGGGGCCTCAATGAGCAGTTCTTC. Its protein product is CAWSRGLNEQFF.